The TCR beta chain under discussion was sequenced for a study of vaccination and CD4 T cells after COVID-19. Background on the study: Investigators drew the post-COVID samples a median 101 days after diagnosis, with a range of 35 to 161.

This sample's treatment: approximately 11-day PBMC culture with coronavirus spike peptide pools or control peptides (ViraFEST assay). Using peptide pools, antigen-specific T cells were expanded in ViraFEST before TCRs were sequenced. When approximately ten days of culture had elapsed, CD4+ T cells were isolated by negative selection. A remark on this clonotype: The antigen is unknown.

An Oncomine TCR Beta short-read assay was used to sequence the DNA from cultured CD4+ T cells. One entry per CDR3 protein, called by TCRdb with MiXCR from the PCR reads. The sample consists of roughly 16,000 distinct CDR3 sequences, around 44% of them appearing once. Germline lookup yields CDR1 DFQATT and CDR2 SNEGSKA (reference sequence). CDR3 size: 15 residues. The V end lost 6 bases, the J end lost 8 bases, and 22 bases lay between the germline ends. The gene calls are TRBV20-1 and TRBJ2-2; maybe TRBD2 (5 bases). The sequence was collected from a human donor who had recovered from COVID-19. The sample consisted of CD4+ T cells from blood, cultured in vitro, taken after SARS-CoV-2 vaccination. CDR3 residues: CSAKRGHPEVGELFF. The CDR3 DNA is TGCAGTGCCAAAAGAGGGCATCCAGAGGTTGGGGAGCTGTTTTTT.